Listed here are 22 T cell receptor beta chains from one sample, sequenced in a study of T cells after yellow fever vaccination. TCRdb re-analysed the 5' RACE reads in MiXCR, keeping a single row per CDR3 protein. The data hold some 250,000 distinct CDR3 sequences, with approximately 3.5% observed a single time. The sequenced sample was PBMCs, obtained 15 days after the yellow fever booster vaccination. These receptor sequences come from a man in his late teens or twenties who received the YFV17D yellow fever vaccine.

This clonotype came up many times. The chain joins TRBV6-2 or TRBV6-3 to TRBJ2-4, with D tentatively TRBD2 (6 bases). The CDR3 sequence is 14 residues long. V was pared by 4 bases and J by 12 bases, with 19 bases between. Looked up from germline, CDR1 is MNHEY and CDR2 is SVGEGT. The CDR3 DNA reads TGTGCCAGCAGTTCAATAGTATACCGGGACTCTCAGTACTTC. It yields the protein CASSSIVYRDSQYF.

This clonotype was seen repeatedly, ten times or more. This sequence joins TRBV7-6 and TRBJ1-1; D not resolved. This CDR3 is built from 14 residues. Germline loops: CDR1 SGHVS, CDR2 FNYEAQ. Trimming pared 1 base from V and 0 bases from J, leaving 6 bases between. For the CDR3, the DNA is TGTGCCAGCAGCTTAGAAGGTTTGAACACTGAAGCTTTCTTT. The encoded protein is CASSLEGLNTEAFF.

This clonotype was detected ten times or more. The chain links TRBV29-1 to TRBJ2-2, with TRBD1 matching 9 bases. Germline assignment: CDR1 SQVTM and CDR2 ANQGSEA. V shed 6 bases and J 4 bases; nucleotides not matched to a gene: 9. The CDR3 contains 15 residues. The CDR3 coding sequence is TGCAGCGTATGGGACAGGGAAGCAGGCACCGGGGAGCTGTTTTTT. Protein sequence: CSVWDREAGTGELFF.

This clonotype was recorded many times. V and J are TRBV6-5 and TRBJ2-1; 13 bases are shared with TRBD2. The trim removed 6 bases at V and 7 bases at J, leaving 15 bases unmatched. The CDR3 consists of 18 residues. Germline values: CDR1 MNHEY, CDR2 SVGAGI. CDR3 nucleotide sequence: TGTGCCAGCAGCCGTACTAGCGGGGGGGCCGAGGGAAGGAATGAGCAGTTCTTC. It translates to CASSRTSGGAEGRNEQFF.

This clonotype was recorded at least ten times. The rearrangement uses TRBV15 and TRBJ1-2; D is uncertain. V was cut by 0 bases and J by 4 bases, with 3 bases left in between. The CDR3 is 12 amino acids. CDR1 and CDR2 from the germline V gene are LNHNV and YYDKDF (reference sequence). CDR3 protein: CATSRDAYGYTF. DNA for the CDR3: TGTGCCACCAGCAGAGACGCCTATGGCTACACCTTC.

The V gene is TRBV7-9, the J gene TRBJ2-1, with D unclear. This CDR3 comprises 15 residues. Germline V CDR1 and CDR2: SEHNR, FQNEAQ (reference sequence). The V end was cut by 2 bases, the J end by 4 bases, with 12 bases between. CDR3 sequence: CASSLSPVSYNEQFF. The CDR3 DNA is TGTGCCAGCAGCTTATCCCCGGTCTCATACAATGAGCAGTTCTTC.

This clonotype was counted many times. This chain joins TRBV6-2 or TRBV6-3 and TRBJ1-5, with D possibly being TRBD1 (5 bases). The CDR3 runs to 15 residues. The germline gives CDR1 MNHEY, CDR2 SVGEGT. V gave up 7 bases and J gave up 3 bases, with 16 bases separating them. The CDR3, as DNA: TGTGCCAGCAAAGGTTGGGGCCACGACAATCAGCCCCAGCATTTT. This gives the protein CASKGWGHDNQPQHF.

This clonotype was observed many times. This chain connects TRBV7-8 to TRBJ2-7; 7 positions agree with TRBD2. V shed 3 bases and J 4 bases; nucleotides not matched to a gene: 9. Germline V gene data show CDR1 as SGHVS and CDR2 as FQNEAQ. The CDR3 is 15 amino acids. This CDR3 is CASSLGGTRTYEQYV. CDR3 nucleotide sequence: TGTGCCAGCAGCTTGGGGGGGACTCGAACATACGAGCAGTACGTC.

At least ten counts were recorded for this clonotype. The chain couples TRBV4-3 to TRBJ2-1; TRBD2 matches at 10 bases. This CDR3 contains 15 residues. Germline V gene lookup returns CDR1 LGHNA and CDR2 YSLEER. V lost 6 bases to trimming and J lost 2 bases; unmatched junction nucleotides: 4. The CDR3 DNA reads TGCGCCAGCAGACCCGGGACTAGCGCCTACAATGAGCAGTTCTTC. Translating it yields CASRPGTSAYNEQFF.

The CDR3 reads CASSQVGFNTEAFF. CDR3 DNA sequence: TGCGCCAGCAGCCAAGTGGGGTTCAACACTGAAGCTTTCTTT. This chain connects TRBV4-1 to TRBJ1-1; D gene ambiguous. This CDR3 comprises 14 residues. The germline V and J ends were trimmed by 1 base and 2 bases, with 8 bases remaining between them. CDR1 is MGHRA and CDR2 is YSYEKL in the germline V gene.

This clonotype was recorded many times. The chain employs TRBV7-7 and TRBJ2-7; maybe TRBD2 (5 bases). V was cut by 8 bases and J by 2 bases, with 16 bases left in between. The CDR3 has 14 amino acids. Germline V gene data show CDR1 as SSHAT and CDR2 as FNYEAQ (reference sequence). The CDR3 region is CASGLQRRTYEQYF. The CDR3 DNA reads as TGTGCCAGCGGATTACAGCGGCGCACCTACGAGCAGTACTTC.

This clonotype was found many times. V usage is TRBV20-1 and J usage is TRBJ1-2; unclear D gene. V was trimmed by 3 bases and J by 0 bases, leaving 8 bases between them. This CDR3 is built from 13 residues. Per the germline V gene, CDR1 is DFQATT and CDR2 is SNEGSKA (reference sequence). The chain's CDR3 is CSASGGSNYGYTF. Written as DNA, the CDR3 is TGCAGTGCTAGTGGCGGTTCTAACTATGGCTACACCTTC.

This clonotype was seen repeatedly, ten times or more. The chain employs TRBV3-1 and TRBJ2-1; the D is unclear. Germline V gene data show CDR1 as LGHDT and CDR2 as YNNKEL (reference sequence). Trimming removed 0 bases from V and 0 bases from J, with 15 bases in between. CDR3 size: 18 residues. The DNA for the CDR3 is TGTGCCAGCAGCCAAGATCCACTGGATCGGCTCTCCTACAATGAGCAGTTCTTC. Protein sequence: CASSQDPLDRLSYNEQFF.

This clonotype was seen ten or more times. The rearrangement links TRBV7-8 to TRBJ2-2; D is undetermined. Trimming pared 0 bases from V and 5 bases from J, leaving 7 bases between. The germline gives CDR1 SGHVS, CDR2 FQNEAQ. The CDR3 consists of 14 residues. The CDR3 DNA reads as TGTGCCAGCAGCTTAGCGCGTAGGACCGGGGAGCTGTTTTTT. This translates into CASSLARRTGELFF.

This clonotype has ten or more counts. The DNA of the CDR3 is TGTGCCAGCAGTCAGGGATCCTACGAGCAGTACTTC. This sequence encodes CASSQGSYEQYF. The gene calls are TRBV12-3 or TRBV12-4 and TRBJ2-7; a weak D match, TRBD1 (5 bases). The CDR3 consists of 12 residues. V gave up 5 bases and J gave up 1 base, with 6 bases separating them.

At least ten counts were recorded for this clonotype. In DNA, the CDR3 is TGTGCCTGGAGTGTACGGGGCGTAGCTTTCTTT. As protein: CAWSVRGVAFF. V is TRBV30 and J is TRBJ1-1, with a tentative D call TRBD1 (5 bases). Germline CDR1 is GTSNPN and CDR2 is SVGIG (reference sequence). V was trimmed by 0 bases and J by 10 bases, leaving 9 bases between them. The CDR3 has 11 amino acids.

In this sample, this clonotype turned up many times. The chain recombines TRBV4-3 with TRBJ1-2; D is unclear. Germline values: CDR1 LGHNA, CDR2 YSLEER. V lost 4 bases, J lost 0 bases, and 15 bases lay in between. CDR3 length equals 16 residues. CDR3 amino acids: CASSRGTEISNYGYTF. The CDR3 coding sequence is TGCGCCAGCAGCCGCGGAACAGAAATATCTAACTATGGCTACACCTTC.

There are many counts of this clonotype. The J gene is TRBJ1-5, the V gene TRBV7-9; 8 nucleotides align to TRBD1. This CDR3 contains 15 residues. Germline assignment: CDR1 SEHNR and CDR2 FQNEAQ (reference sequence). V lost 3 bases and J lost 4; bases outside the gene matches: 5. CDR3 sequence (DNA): TGTGCCAGCAGCTTGGGGACAGGAGAAAATCAGCCCCAGCATTTT. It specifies CASSLGTGENQPQHF.

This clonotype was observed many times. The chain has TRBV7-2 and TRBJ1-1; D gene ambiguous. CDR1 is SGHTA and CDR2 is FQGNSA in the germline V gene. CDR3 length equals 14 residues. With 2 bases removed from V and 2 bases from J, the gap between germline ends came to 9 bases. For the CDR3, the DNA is TGTGCCAGCAGCTTATTCTCCAGAAACACTGAAGCTTTCTTT. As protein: CASSLFSRNTEAFF.

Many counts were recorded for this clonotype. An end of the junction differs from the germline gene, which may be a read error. Here the CDR3 reads CASSPISGRGGQDTQYF. The CDR3 coding sequence is TGTGCTAGCAGCCCGATCTCTGGACGGGGGGGCCAAGATACGCAGTATTTT. The rearrangement joins TRBV7-7 to TRBJ2-3, with 8 bases matching TRBD2. The CDR3 contains 17 residues. Germline CDR1 is SSHAT and CDR2 is FNYEAQ (reference sequence).

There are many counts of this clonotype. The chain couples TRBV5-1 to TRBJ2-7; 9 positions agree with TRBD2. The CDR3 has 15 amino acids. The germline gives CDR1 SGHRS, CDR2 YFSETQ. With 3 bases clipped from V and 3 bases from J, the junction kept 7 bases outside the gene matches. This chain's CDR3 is CASSSRTSASYEQYF. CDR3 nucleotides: TGCGCCAGCAGCTCCCGGACTAGCGCCAGCTACGAGCAGTACTTC.

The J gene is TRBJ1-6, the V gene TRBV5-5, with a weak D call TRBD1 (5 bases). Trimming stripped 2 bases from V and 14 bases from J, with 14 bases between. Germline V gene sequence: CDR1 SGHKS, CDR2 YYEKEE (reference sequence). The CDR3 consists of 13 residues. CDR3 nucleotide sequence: TGTGCCAGCAGCTTCCCGGCAGGGAGGTCCCTCCACTTT. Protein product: CASSFPAGRSLHF.